The 18 T cell receptor beta chains in this list originate from one sample, sequenced in a study of human T cells and chemical hapten exposure. MiXCR was run by TCRdb on the RACE reads, yielding one entry per CDR3 protein. The sample contains around 110,000 distinct CDR3 sequences, about 12% of which appear only once. Indicated time point: patch test 1, 2 weeks after DPC sensitization. Treatment described: therapeutic diphenylcyclopropenone sensitization with weekly scalp DPC. The sequences come from whole blood, collected in connection with sensitization to the hapten diphenylcyclopropenone (DPC). These receptors all come from a woman between 50 and 59 years old with alopecia areata. Some clones in this sample may be carry-over from other donors' samples.

In its sample, this clonotype was seen a few times. V and J are TRBV18 and TRBJ1-2; TRBD1 might be the D (6 bases). The V and J ends lost 0 bases and 3 bases respectively, with 8 bases between them. Germline-derived CDR1 and CDR2 are KGHSH and LQKENI. The CDR3 has 14 residues. The CDR3 DNA is TGTGCCAGCTCACCACCCCACAGGGACTATGGCTACACCTTC. Protein product: CASSPPHRDYGYTF.

The rearrangement uses TRBV5-1 and TRBJ1-6; maybe TRBD1 (6 bases). The germline gives CDR1 SGHRS, CDR2 YFSETQ. Trimming took 0 bases from V and 7 from J, leaving 11 bases between them. There are 15 residues in the CDR3. The CDR3 bases are TGCGCCAGCAGCTTGGCTCGGCAGGGGAATTCACCCCTCCACTTT. Protein product: CASSLARQGNSPLHF.

This clonotype was recorded a few times. This sequence joins TRBV2 and TRBJ2-1; 13 bases agree with TRBD2. The CDR3 has 15 amino acids. Trimming cost V 5 bases and J 6 bases; bases outside gene matches: 4. Germline V gene lookup returns CDR1 SNHLY and CDR2 FYNNEI. This chain's CDR3 is CASSLGLAGLNEQFF. Written as DNA, the CDR3 is TGTGCCAGCAGTTTGGGACTAGCGGGACTCAATGAGCAGTTCTTC.

V and J are TRBV20-1 and TRBJ1-1; maybe TRBD1 (6 bases). The CDR3 extends over 14 amino acids. The V gene lost 6 bases and the J gene lost 4 bases, with 18 bases spanning the gap. Germline V gene lookup returns CDR1 DFQATT and CDR2 SNEGSKA (reference sequence). CDR3: CSASLGGSGTEAFF. The CDR3 DNA sequence: TGCAGTGCCAGTTTGGGGGGCTCGGGCACTGAAGCTTTCTTT.

This clonotype has more than one count but fewer than ten. The chain employs TRBV6-6 and TRBJ2-2, with D possibly matching TRBD2 (6 bases). The CDR3 contains 17 residues. Germline lookup yields CDR1 MNHNY and CDR2 SVGAGI (reference sequence). V shed 0 bases and J shed 0 bases, with 11 bases lying between them. CDR3 residues: CASSYSYGGSNTGELFF. The CDR3 DNA sequence: TGTGCCAGCAGTTACTCCTATGGGGGGTCGAACACCGGGGAGCTGTTTTTT.

The chain is built from TRBV20-1 and TRBJ1-2; weak D call: TRBD1 (5 bases). Germline assignment: CDR1 DFQATT and CDR2 SNEGSKA (reference sequence). Between the trimmed V and J ends, which lost 0 bases and 3 bases, there was a span of 20 bases. This CDR3 has 17 amino acids. CDR3 protein: CSARDGAALHPDYGYTF. CDR3 DNA: TGCAGTGCTAGAGATGGGGCGGCCCTCCATCCTGACTATGGCTACACCTTC.

This clonotype was found a few times. This rearrangement joins TRBV24-1 to TRBJ2-3; 9 positions match TRBD1. Per germline, CDR1 KGHDR and CDR2 SFDVKD. With V trimmed by 4 bases and J by 2 bases, 6 bases remained unmatched. This CDR3 has 16 amino acids. The CDR3 DNA sequence: TGTGCCACCAGTGACGCCGGGACAGGGACCACAGATACGCAGTATTTT. As protein: CATSDAGTGTTDTQYF.

This clonotype has at least ten counts. This chain uses TRBV18 with TRBJ1-1; TRBD1 might be the D (5 bases). Germline assignment: CDR1 KGHSH and CDR2 LQKENI. The CDR3 covers 16 residues. Trimming pared 3 bases from V and 0 bases from J, leaving 14 bases between. CDR3 in amino acids: CASSPLEGIMNTEAFF. DNA for the CDR3: TGTGCCAGCTCACCTCTCGAGGGGATAATGAACACTGAAGCTTTCTTT.

This clonotype was counted a few times. This sequence joins TRBV6-1 and TRBJ2-7; 9 bases fit TRBD1. The CDR3 has 15 residues. J gave up 3 bases and V 11 bases, and 14 bases lay outside the gene matches. Germline V gives CDR1 MNHNS, CDR2 SASEGT. The CDR3 bases are TGTGCCGGCTCCCCGGGACAGGGCTCGTTCTACGAGCAGTACTTC. Its translation: CAGSPGQGSFYEQYF.

This clonotype was picked up many times. The chain recombines TRBV4-3 with TRBJ2-1; the match to TRBD2 covers 14 bases. The ends lost 4 bases at V and 2 bases at J; junction bases unmatched: 10. CDR1 LGHNA and CDR2 YSLEER come from the germline V gene. The CDR3 extends over 19 amino acids. Here the CDR3 DNA reads TGCGCCAGCAGCCCCCGACTAGCGGGGGGGTCGACCACCTACAATGAGCAGTTCTTC. It yields the protein CASSPRLAGGSTTYNEQFF.

This clonotype was found many times. This sequence joins TRBV29-1 and TRBJ2-1, with no clear D. The ends were cut back, 5 bases at V and 8 bases at J, with 7 bases in the middle. CDR3 size: 10 residues. Germline-derived CDR1 and CDR2 are SQVTM and ANQGSEA. The CDR3 region is CSVQYYEQFF. In nucleotides, the CDR3 is TGCAGCGTTCAGTATTATGAGCAGTTCTTC.

There are a few counts of this clonotype. The chain employs TRBV6-2 or TRBV6-3 and TRBJ1-2; D gene unclear. Germline-derived CDR1 and CDR2 are MNHEY and SVGEGT. Trimming took off 0 bases at V and 4 bases at J, with 15 bases between the two ends. The CDR3 totals 16 residues. The CDR3 spells CASSYSLHEGIYGYTF. In DNA, the CDR3 is TGTGCCAGCAGTTACTCACTACACGAGGGAATCTATGGCTACACCTTC.

This clonotype was detected many times. V and J are TRBV28 and TRBJ2-7; no clear D gene. V lost 5 bases and J 4 bases, leaving 9 bases between the germline ends. In germline, CDR1 is MDHEN, CDR2 SYDVKM. This CDR3 is 12 amino acids long. Here the CDR3 reads CASSGLRYEQYF. The DNA for the CDR3 is TGTGCCAGCAGTGGGCTACGGTACGAGCAGTACTTC.

The J gene is TRBJ2-7, the V gene TRBV7-2; no definite D call. Deletions cut 6 bases from V and 7 bases from J, with 13 bases between. The CDR3 is made up of 12 amino acids. Germline V gene data show CDR1 as SGHTA and CDR2 as FQGNSA. CDR3: CASSSPRDEQYF. The CDR3 DNA reads as TGTGCCAGCAGTTCCCCCCGCGATGAGCAGTACTTC.

Ten or more counts support this clonotype. The V call is TRBV7-9, the J call TRBJ1-2; D not resolved. The CDR3 length is 14 residues. Trimming removed 0 bases from V and 6 bases from J, with 11 bases in between. Germline V gene sequence: CDR1 SEHNR, CDR2 FQNEAQ (reference sequence). CDR3 nucleotides: TGTGCCAGCAGCTTAGCACTGGTGGACGATGGCTACACCTTC. Its translation is CASSLALVDDGYTF.

This clonotype was counted a few times. The chain couples TRBV4-1 to TRBJ2-3; TRBD1 agrees at 8 bases. The CDR3 loop spans 17 amino acids. The V segment lost 1 base and the J segment 5 bases; nucleotides outside the gene matches: 11. Germline assignment: CDR1 MGHRA and CDR2 YSYEKL. CDR3 sequence reads: CASSQGPSTGGRDTQYF. DNA for the CDR3: TGCGCCAGCAGCCAAGGCCCAAGTACAGGGGGGCGAGATACGCAGTATTTT.

CDR3 in DNA: TGTGCCAGCAGTTACTCAGGGGGCTCTGGGGCCAACGTCCTGACTTTC. Its translation is CASSYSGGSGANVLTF. The V and J genes are TRBV6-6 and TRBJ2-6; possible D gene TRBD1, 6 bases. Germline V lookup: CDR1 MNHNY, CDR2 SVGAGI (reference sequence). V shed 0 bases and J shed 0 bases, with 6 bases lying between them. The CDR3 spans 16 residues.

This clonotype occurred many times. The chain joins TRBV28 to TRBJ2-7; either TRBD1 or TRBD2 may supply D (5 bases each). The germline V and J ends were trimmed by 4 bases and 3 bases, with 10 bases remaining between them. Germline V lookup: CDR1 MDHEN, CDR2 SYDVKM. The CDR3 is 13 residues long. The CDR3 nucleotides are TGTGCCAGCAGTTCGGGACCCAACTACGAGCAGTACTTC. Translation gives CASSSGPNYEQYF.